The clone carrying this TCR beta chain came up a few times. The sample is drawn from a study of blood T cell repertoires in COVID-19. Study background: Recovered participants had two consecutive negative NP/OP PCR tests, healthcare professional clearance, or symptom resolution. Sources were T cells, B-cell-depleted T cells, or PBMCs; the material itself was cDNA or gDNA.

Assay used: immunoSEQ multiplex PCR; TCRdb lists only in-frame clones, some missing. The repertoire includes about 190,000 clones, roughly nine tenths of them detected once, and about 22% sits in the top ten. There are 17 residues in the CDR3. Membership in each cohort depended on participant-reported clinical history. The sequenced sample was PBMCs or T cells enriched from blood (not recorded which). This clonotype was sampled from a woman between 40 and 50 years old in a cohort exposed to, infected with or recovered from COVID-19 (not recorded which). The chain carries TRBV21-1 and TRBJ1-5. TRBV21-1 is tagged as a pseudogene. In DNA form, the CDR3 reads TGTGCCAGCAGCAAAGAGGGGGGGCTTACTCAAAATCAGCCCCAGCATTTT. Translated: CASSKEGGLTQNQPQHF.